One and the same sample provided the 21 T cell receptor beta chains below, sequenced in a study of radiotherapy plus CTLA-4 blockade in lung cancer. TCRdb's table, derived via immunoSEQ multiplex PCR, lists solely in-frame clones and lacks some. The sample consists of around 40,000 clones, about 70% of them appearing once. Material: peripheral blood, obtained from a patient treated with radiotherapy plus ipilimumab. Receptor source: a human donor with non-small cell lung cancer who had stable disease on radiotherapy plus ipilimumab.

The gene calls are TRBV2 and TRBJ1-6; 12 bases line up with TRBD1. Germline values: CDR1 SNHLY, CDR2 FYNNEI. The junction had 4 bases not matched to a gene; V was cut back by 7 bases and J by 3 bases. This CDR3 is built from 16 residues. This CDR3 reads CASIGTGGGYNSPLHF. The CDR3 region has the DNA TGTGCCAGCATCGGGACAGGGGGCGGCTATAATTCACCCCTCCACTTT.

In this sample, this clone turned up a few times. V usage is TRBV10-2 and J usage is TRBJ2-7, with TRBD2 matching over 8 bases. Looked up from germline, CDR1 is WSHSY and CDR2 is SAAADI. The CDR3 runs 15 residues. Trimming at V came to 3 bases and at J to 4 bases, leaving 8 bases not matched to a gene. CDR3 loop: CASSDVGSGVYEQYF. Here the CDR3 DNA reads TGCGCCAGCAGTGACGTTGGTAGCGGGGTGTACGAGCAGTACTTC.

This clone was observed a few times. The chain recombines TRBV10-3 with TRBJ2-7; TRBD1 matches at 9 bases. Germline trimming cut 9 bases from V and 5 bases from J; bases unmatched to any gene: 11. The CDR3 consists of 14 residues. CDR1 is ENHRY and CDR2 is SYGVKD in the germline V gene. The CDR3 loop reads CAIKGQGSSDEQYF. For the CDR3, the DNA is TGTGCCATAAAGGGACAGGGATCATCTGACGAGCAGTACTTC.

This clone was detected only once. The V gene is TRBV10-2, the J gene TRBJ2-1, with TRBD2 as a possible D gene (7 bases). This CDR3 is 14 amino acids long. Germline CDR1 and CDR2: WSHSY and SAAADI. V was trimmed by 7 bases and J by 7 bases, leaving 17 bases between them. CDR3 region: CASIIGGPWNEQFF. As DNA, the CDR3 is TGCGCCAGCATTATCGGGGGGCCCTGGAATGAGCAGTTCTTC.

V usage is TRBV5-1 and J usage is TRBJ1-2; 9 bases are a match to TRBD1. With 0 bases clipped from V and 3 bases from J, the junction kept 9 bases outside the gene matches. Per germline, CDR1 SGHRS and CDR2 YFSETQ. The CDR3 covers 17 residues. The CDR3 loop is CASSLGPPGQGYYGYTF. Here the CDR3 DNA reads TGCGCCAGCAGCTTGGGGCCACCGGGACAGGGATACTATGGCTACACCTTC.

The chain uses TRBV5-6 and TRBJ1-2, with unresolved D. The CDR3 runs to 14 residues. V lost 0 bases and J lost 4, with 10 bases in between. Looked up from germline, CDR1 is SGHDT and CDR2 is YYEEEE. Written as DNA, the CDR3 is TGTGCCAGCAGCTTGGGCGGTCGCCCCTATGGCTACACCTTC. It codes for CASSLGGRPYGYTF.

This clone was detected once. The J gene is TRBJ2-7, the V gene TRBV9, with a tentative D call TRBD1 (5 bases). This CDR3 is 14 amino acids long. Trimming left V 3 bases short and J 2 bases short, with 12 bases between. Germline CDR1 SGDLS, CDR2 YYNGEE. DNA for the CDR3: TGTGCCAGCAGCGAAGGGGCTAAAACCTACGAGCAGTACTTC. This encodes CASSEGAKTYEQYF.

This chain connects TRBV7-2 to TRBJ1-2; D gene unclear. Trimming took 3 bases from V and 1 from J, leaving 12 bases between them. CDR1 and CDR2 from the germline V gene are SGHTA and FQGNSA. The CDR3 loop spans 15 amino acids. This CDR3 reads CASSFGGDNNYGYTF. The DNA of the CDR3 is TGTGCCAGCAGCTTTGGCGGGGATAATAACTATGGCTACACCTTC.

V usage is TRBV4-1 and J usage is TRBJ1-2, with 8 bases identical to TRBD1. The CDR3 covers 14 residues. The J segment lost 8 bases and the V segment lost 0 bases, leaving 5 bases of the junction unmatched. CDR1 MGHRA and CDR2 YSYEKL come from the germline V gene. Written as DNA, the CDR3 is TGCGCCAGCAGCCAAGAGGAAAACAGGGGGGGCTACACCTTC. Protein product: CASSQEENRGGYTF.

The gene calls are TRBV19 and TRBJ2-2, with D possibly matching TRBD2 (6 bases). CDR1 is LNHDA and CDR2 is SQIVND in the germline V gene (reference sequence). The V end lost 4 bases, the J end lost 3 bases, and 12 bases lay between the germline ends. This CDR3 is built from 15 residues. The CDR3 reads CASSRVAVDTGELFF. The CDR3 nucleotides read TGTGCCAGTAGTAGGGTAGCGGTTGACACCGGGGAGCTGTTTTTT.

This clone occurred a few times. The chain has TRBV6-5 and TRBJ2-1; TRBD1 might be the D (5 bases). This CDR3 is built from 16 residues. The V gene lost 1 base and the J gene lost 7 bases, with 17 bases spanning the gap. CDR1 and CDR2 (germline): MNHEY, SVGAGI. This CDR3 reads CASSYFSRARGNEQFF. The CDR3 region has the DNA TGTGCCAGCAGTTACTTTTCCAGGGCACGAGGTAATGAGCAGTTCTTC.

The V and J genes are TRBV6-6 and TRBJ1-5; D not resolved. This CDR3 contains 12 residues. Per the germline V gene, CDR1 is MNHNY and CDR2 is SVGAGI (reference sequence). V was cut by 6 bases and J by 4 bases, with 7 bases left in between. The CDR3 region is CASSPPNQPQHF. Here the CDR3 DNA reads TGTGCCAGCAGCCCCCCTAATCAGCCCCAGCATTTT.

The chain uses TRBV4-1 and TRBJ1-6, with TRBD1 matching 7 bases. CDR1 is MGHRA and CDR2 is YSYEKL in the germline V gene. This CDR3 comprises 18 residues. The V gene end was trimmed by 0 bases and the J gene end by 0 bases; junction bases not matched to a gene: 5. This CDR3 is CASSQDGDSSSYNSPLHF. The CDR3 DNA reads as TGCGCCAGCAGCCAAGATGGGGACAGTAGCTCCTATAATTCACCCCTCCACTTT.

The chain is built from TRBV30 and TRBJ1-1; possible D gene TRBD1, 6 bases. V was clipped by 2 bases and J by 10 bases, with 17 bases between them. This CDR3 contains 13 residues. Germline-derived CDR1 and CDR2 are GTSNPN and SVGIG (reference sequence). The CDR3 DNA follows: TGTGCCTGGAGTCCAACAGGGTACCGGGGAGCTTTCTTT. It encodes CAWSPTGYRGAFF. Supplemented by reference TRBV30 and TRBJ1-1, the full variable domain reads SQTIHQWPATLVQPVGSPLSLECTVEGTSNPNLYWYRQAAGRGLQLLFYSVGIGQISSEVPQNLSASRPQDRQFILSSKKLLLSDSGFYLCAWSPTGYRGAFFGQGTRLTVV.

V and J are TRBV18 and TRBJ2-7, with a weak D call TRBD1 (6 bases). V shed 3 bases and J shed 3 bases, with 9 bases lying between them. Germline V gives CDR1 KGHSH, CDR2 LQKENI. CDR3 length: 13 residues. The CDR3 DNA is TGTGCCAGCTCACCTACGGACAGCTACGAGCAGTACTTC. It encodes CASSPTDSYEQYF.

In its sample, this clone was seen once. Within the sample, other DNA sequences also encode this same CDR3. The chain couples TRBV5-1 to TRBJ1-3; a possible D gene is TRBD1 (6 bases). Germline CDR1 is SGHRS and CDR2 is YFSETQ. Trimming left V 3 bases short and J 2 bases short, with 9 bases between. The CDR3 covers 14 residues. Here the CDR3 reads CASSSAGAGNTIYF. The CDR3 nucleotides read TGCGCCAGCAGCTCAGCAGGGGCTGGAAACACCATATATTTT.

This sequence joins TRBV6-1 and TRBJ2-1, with 8 bases identical to TRBD2. The V gene's germline CDR1 is MNHNS and CDR2 SASEGT. V lost 8 bases, J lost 3 bases, and 3 bases stayed unmatched. This CDR3 has 13 amino acids. The CDR3 DNA sequence: TGTGCCAGCCGAACTAGCGGCTACAATGAGCAGTTCTTC. It specifies CASRTSGYNEQFF.

J is TRBJ2-3 and V is TRBV11-1; 8 bases map to TRBD2. This CDR3 has 15 amino acids. Germline V CDR1 and CDR2: SGHAT, FQDESV (reference sequence). The V gene end was trimmed by 0 bases and the J gene end by 6 bases; junction bases not matched to a gene: 5. The CDR3 region has the DNA TGTGCCAGCAGCTTAGCGGGACTAGTTATGGATACGCAGTATTTT. Translation: CASSLAGLVMDTQYF.

V gene TRBV5-6 combines with J gene TRBJ1-4, with no clear D. CDR3 size: 14 residues. Germline V lookup: CDR1 SGHDT, CDR2 YYEEEE. Trimming pared 7 bases from V and 0 bases from J, leaving 10 bases between. The CDR3 region is CASGRDATNEKLFF. DNA of the CDR3: TGTGCCAGCGGGCGGGATGCAACTAATGAAAAACTGTTTTTT.

This sequence joins TRBV5-4 and TRBJ1-1; D uncertain. Germline loops: CDR1 SGHNT, CDR2 YYREEE (reference sequence). This CDR3 has 15 residues. V dropped 5 bases and J dropped 2 bases, with 16 bases sitting between them. This CDR3 is CASRSASEVNTEAFF. The CDR3 DNA reads TGTGCCAGCAGGTCCGCCTCCGAGGTTAACACTGAAGCTTTCTTT.

The J gene is TRBJ2-3, the V gene TRBV30; the match to TRBD2 covers 10 bases. The trim removed 1 base at V and 5 bases at J, leaving 0 bases unmatched. CDR1 and CDR2 (germline): GTSNPN, SVGIG (reference sequence). The CDR3 is 13 residues long. CDR3 bases: TGTGCCTGGAGTGGACTAGCGGGAGATACGCAGTATTTT. It translates to CAWSGLAGDTQYF.